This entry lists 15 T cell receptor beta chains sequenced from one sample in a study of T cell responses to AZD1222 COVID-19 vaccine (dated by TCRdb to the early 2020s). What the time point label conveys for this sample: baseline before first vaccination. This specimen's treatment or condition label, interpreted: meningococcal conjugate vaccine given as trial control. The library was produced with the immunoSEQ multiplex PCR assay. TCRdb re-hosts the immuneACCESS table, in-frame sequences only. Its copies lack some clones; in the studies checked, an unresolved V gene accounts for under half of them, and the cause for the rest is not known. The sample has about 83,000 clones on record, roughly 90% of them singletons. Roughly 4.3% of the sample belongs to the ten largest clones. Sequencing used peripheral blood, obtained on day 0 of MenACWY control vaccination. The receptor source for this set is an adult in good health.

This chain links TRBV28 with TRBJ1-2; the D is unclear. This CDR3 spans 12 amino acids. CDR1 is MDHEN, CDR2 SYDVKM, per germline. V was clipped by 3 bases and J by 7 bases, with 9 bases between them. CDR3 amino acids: CASSLRGGGYTF. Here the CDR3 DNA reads TGTGCCAGCAGTTTGCGTGGAGGTGGCTACACCTTC.

The CDR3: CASSSREGRGEQYF. For the CDR3, the DNA is TGTGCCAGCAGCTCCCGGGAGGGACGGGGCGAGCAGTACTTC. The rearrangement links TRBV5-4 to TRBJ2-7; 8 positions match TRBD2. Germline CDR1 and CDR2: SGHNT and YYREEE (reference sequence). J gave up 6 bases and V 3 bases, and 8 bases lay outside the gene matches. This CDR3 contains 14 residues.

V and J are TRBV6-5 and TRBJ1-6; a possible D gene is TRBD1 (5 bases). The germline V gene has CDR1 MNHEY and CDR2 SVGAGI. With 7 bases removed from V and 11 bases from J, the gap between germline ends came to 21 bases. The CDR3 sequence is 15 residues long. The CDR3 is CASTPSPGKRTPLHF. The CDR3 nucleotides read TGTGCCAGCACCCCGTCCCCAGGGAAGAGGACACCCCTCCACTTT.

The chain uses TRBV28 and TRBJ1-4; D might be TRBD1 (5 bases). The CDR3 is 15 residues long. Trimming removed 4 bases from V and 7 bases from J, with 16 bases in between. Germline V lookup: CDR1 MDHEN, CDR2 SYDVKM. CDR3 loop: CASSSGASGGEKLFF. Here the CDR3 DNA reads TGTGCCAGCAGTTCCGGTGCGTCCGGGGGTGAAAAACTGTTTTTT.

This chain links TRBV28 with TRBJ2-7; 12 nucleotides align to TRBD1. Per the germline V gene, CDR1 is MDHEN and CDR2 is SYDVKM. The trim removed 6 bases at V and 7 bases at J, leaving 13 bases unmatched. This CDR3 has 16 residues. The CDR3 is CASRDQPGQGAREQYF. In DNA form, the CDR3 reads TGTGCCAGCAGAGACCAACCGGGACAGGGGGCAAGGGAGCAGTACTTC.

The CDR3 DNA reads TGTGCCAGCAGCACCCAACAGGGGAGGGACACTGAAGCTTTCTTT. Residues: CASSTQQGRDTEAFF. The V gene is TRBV9, the J gene TRBJ1-1, with TRBD1 matching 7 bases. The germline V gene encodes CDR1 SGDLS and CDR2 YYNGEE. The length of the CDR3 is 15 residues. Trimming took 4 bases from V and 3 from J; bases not matched to a gene: 9.

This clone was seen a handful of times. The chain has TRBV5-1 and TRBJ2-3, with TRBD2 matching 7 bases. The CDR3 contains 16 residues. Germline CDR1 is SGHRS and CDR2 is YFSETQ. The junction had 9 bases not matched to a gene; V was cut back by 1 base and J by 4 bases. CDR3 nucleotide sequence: TGCGCCAGCAGCTTGCGCCTCGCGGGAGAAGCAGATACGCAGTATTTT. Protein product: CASSLRLAGEADTQYF. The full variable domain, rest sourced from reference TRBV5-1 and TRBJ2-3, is KAGVTQTPRYLIKTRGQQVTLSCSPISGHRSVSWYQQTPGQGLQFLFEYFSETQRNKGNFPGRFSGRQFSNSRSEMNVSTLELGDSALYLCASSLRLAGEADTQYFGPGTRLTVL.

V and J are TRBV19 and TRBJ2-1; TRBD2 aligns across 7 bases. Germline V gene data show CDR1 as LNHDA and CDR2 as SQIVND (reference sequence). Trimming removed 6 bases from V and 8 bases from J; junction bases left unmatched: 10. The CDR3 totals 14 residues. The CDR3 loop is CASRVGLGADEQFF. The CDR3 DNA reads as TGTGCCAGTAGGGTAGGACTAGGGGCTGATGAGCAGTTCTTC.

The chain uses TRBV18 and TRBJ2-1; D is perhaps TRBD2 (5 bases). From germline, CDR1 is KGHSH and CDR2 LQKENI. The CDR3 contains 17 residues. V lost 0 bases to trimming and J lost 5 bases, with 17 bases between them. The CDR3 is CASSPPYGASGDNEQFF. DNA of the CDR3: TGTGCCAGCTCACCACCGTATGGTGCAAGCGGCGACAATGAGCAGTTCTTC.

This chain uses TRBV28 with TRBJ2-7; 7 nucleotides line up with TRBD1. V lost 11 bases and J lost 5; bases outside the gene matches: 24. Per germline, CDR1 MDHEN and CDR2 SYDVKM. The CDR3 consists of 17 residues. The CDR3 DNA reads TGTGCCTGCCTAGGGGGACAGTCTCCTTTGCCCTTTAACGAGCAGTACTTC. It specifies CACLGGQSPLPFNEQYF.

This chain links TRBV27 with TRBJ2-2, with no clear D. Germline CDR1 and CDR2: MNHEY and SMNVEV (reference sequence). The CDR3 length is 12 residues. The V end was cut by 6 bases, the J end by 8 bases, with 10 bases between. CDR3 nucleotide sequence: TGTGCCAGCAGCATCCCTCTTGGGGAGCTGTTTTTT. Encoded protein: CASSIPLGELFF.

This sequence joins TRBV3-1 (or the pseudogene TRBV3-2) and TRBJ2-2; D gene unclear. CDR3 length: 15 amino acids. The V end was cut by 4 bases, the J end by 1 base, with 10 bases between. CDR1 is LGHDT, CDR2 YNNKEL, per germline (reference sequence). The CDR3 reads CASSLEGRNTGELFF. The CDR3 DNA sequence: TGTGCCAGCAGCCTAGAAGGAAGGAACACCGGGGAGCTGTTTTTT.

CDR3 DNA: TGTGCCAGCAGTTTAACTGGTTCCGGTGGCTACACCTTC. Protein: CASSLTGSGGYTF. The V call is TRBV27, the J call TRBJ1-2, with no clear D. CDR1 is MNHEY and CDR2 is SMNVEV in the germline V gene (reference sequence). Trimming shortened V by 2 bases and J by 7 bases, and 11 bases separated the two germline ends. The CDR3 runs to 13 residues.

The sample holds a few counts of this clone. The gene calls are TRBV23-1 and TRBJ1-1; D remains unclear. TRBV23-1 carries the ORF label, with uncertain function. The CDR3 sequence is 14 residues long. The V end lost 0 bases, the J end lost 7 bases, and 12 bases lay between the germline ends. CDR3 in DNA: TGCGCCAGCAGTCAATCGACTCCCTCTTGTGAAGCTTTCTTT. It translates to CASSQSTPSCEAFF.

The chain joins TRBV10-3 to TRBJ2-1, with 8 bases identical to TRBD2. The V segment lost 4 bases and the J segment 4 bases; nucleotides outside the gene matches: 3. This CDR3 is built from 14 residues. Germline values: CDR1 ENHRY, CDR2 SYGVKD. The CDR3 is CAISASGSYNEQFF. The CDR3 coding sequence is TGTGCCATCAGTGCGAGCGGGAGTTACAATGAGCAGTTCTTC.